This entry lists 23 T cell receptor beta chains sequenced from one sample in a study of cytomegalovirus exposure and HLA in healthy donors. 60 Vbeta and 13 Jbeta primers were used in PCR. Some clones are missing from TCRdb's copy, which holds only in-frame ones; the method was immunoSEQ multiplex PCR. Here the sample spans around 130,000 clones, about three quarters being singletons. The sample consisted of PBMCs. The receptors shown here come from a human donor in good health.

The chain has TRBV9 and TRBJ2-1; D is perhaps TRBD2 (6 bases). Between the trimmed V and J ends, which lost 0 bases and 4 bases, there was a span of 11 bases. CDR1 and CDR2 (germline): SGDLS, YYNGEE. CDR3 length equals 15 residues. The CDR3 bases are TGTGCCAGCAGCGTAGTTGGGGGGACTTACAATGAGCAGTTCTTC. It codes for CASSVVGGTYNEQFF.

V is TRBV28 and J is TRBJ2-7, with TRBD1 matching 10 bases. This CDR3 region has 15 residues. Germline V gene data show CDR1 as MDHEN and CDR2 as SYDVKM. V shed 4 bases and J 6 bases; nucleotides not matched to a gene: 9. The CDR3 bases are TGTGCCAGCAGTTGGGGAATGACAGGGGGCGGCGAGCAGTACTTC. It specifies CASSWGMTGGGEQYF.

The genes are TRBV5-1 and TRBJ1-6; 9 bases fit TRBD1. J lost 8 bases, V lost 0 bases, and 0 bases had no gene match. Germline CDR1 reads SGHRS; CDR2 reads YFSETQ. CDR3 length: 14 amino acids. The CDR3 region is CASSLGQGDSPLHF. The CDR3 coding sequence is TGCGCCAGCAGCTTGGGACAGGGGGATTCACCCCTCCACTTT.

The V call is TRBV10-3, the J call TRBJ2-5; 10 bases match TRBD2. The CDR3 is 15 residues long. Germline-derived CDR1 and CDR2 are ENHRY and SYGVKD. Trimming at V came to 4 bases and at J to 5 bases, leaving 7 bases not matched to a gene. The CDR3 nucleotides read TGTGCCATCAGTGCCCCTAGCGGGGGAGGGGAGACCCAGTACTTC. Amino acids: CAISAPSGGGETQYF.

V is TRBV6-5 and J is TRBJ2-5; 7 bases map to TRBD2. CDR3 length: 15 residues. The germline V gene has CDR1 MNHEY and CDR2 SVGAGI. Unmatched junction bases numbered 7, after V lost 5 bases and J lost 1 base. CDR3 nucleotide sequence: TGTGCCAGCAGTCCAACAGCGGGGATCCAAGAGACCCAGTACTTC. The encoded protein is CASSPTAGIQETQYF.

V gene TRBV6-1 combines with J gene TRBJ1-2; 9 nucleotides line up with TRBD1. The ends lost 6 bases at V and 10 bases at J; junction bases unmatched: 15. CDR1 and CDR2 from the germline V gene are MNHNS and SASEGT. The CDR3 has 15 amino acids. CDR3 DNA: TGTGCCAGCAGACCCTGGACAGGGGCGGCCGGCGACTACACCTTC. Residues: CASRPWTGAAGDYTF.

The chain has TRBV15 and TRBJ2-7, with TRBD2 as a possible D gene (6 bases). Germline values: CDR1 LNHNV, CDR2 YYDKDF (reference sequence). This CDR3 comprises 14 residues. Trimming removed 6 bases at V and 2 bases at J, with 14 bases between. CDR3 amino acids: CATSIGGAAYEQYF. CDR3 in DNA: TGTGCCACCAGTATTGGCGGGGCCGCCTACGAGCAGTACTTC.

V and J are TRBV4-2 and TRBJ2-7, with D maybe TRBD1 (6 bases). Trimming left V 4 bases short and J 5 bases short, with 12 bases between. The CDR3 totals 13 residues. Germline CDR1 LGHNA, CDR2 YNFKEQ. In DNA form, the CDR3 reads TGTGCCAGCAGCCTCCTAACAGGGAACGAGCAGTACTTC. Translated: CASSLLTGNEQYF.

The V call is TRBV27, the J call TRBJ2-4; D is perhaps TRBD1 (5 bases). The CDR3 runs 13 residues. The germline V gene encodes CDR1 MNHEY and CDR2 SMNVEV (reference sequence). Trimming took off 4 bases at V and 5 bases at J, with 9 bases between the two ends. The CDR3 bases are TGTGCCAGCAGTTCTACAGGAGAAAACATTCAGTACTTC. It translates to CASSSTGENIQYF.

This rearrangement joins TRBV10-3 to TRBJ1-2, with D possibly TRBD1 on 5 matching bases. The CDR3 runs 11 residues. The germline gives CDR1 ENHRY, CDR2 SYGVKD. Trimming stripped 4 bases from V and 14 bases from J, with 14 bases between. Here the CDR3 reads CAISGLNKGTF. The CDR3 DNA is TGTGCCATCAGTGGCCTCAACAAGGGGACCTTC.

V is TRBV7-2 and J is TRBJ1-5; 8 nucleotides line up with TRBD1. The germline V gene has CDR1 SGHTA and CDR2 FQGNSA. V gave up 1 base and J gave up 8 bases; unmatched junction bases: 7. There are 15 residues in the CDR3. The CDR3 reads CASSLGQGRKEPQHF. In DNA form, the CDR3 reads TGTGCCAGCAGCTTAGGACAGGGGAGGAAGGAGCCCCAGCATTTT.

This clone turned up a few times. The chain combines TRBV11-2 with TRBJ1-2; unclear D gene. The V end lost 3 bases, the J end lost 3 bases, and 11 bases lay between the germline ends. The germline CDR1 and CDR2 sequences are SGHAT and FQNNGV. The CDR3 is 14 amino acids. CDR3 nucleotide sequence: TGTGCCAGCAGCTTCCCGACACCGGACTATGGCTACACCTTC. Translation gives CASSFPTPDYGYTF.

The CDR3 spells CASSHATGQVLNYGYTF. The CDR3 DNA reads as TGTGCCAGCAGCCACGCCACGGGACAGGTGCTTAACTATGGCTACACCTTC. This rearrangement joins TRBV4-2 to TRBJ1-2; 8 bases align to TRBD1. Germline V CDR1 and CDR2: LGHNA, YNFKEQ. With V trimmed by 3 bases and J by 1 base, 10 bases remained unmatched. CDR3 length: 17 residues.

V gene TRBV19 combines with J gene TRBJ1-1; a weak D match, TRBD1 (5 bases). Germline V gene sequence: CDR1 LNHDA, CDR2 SQIVND (reference sequence). This CDR3 is 12 amino acids long. Trimming stripped 5 bases from V and 7 bases from J, with 11 bases between. Here the CDR3 reads CASSLLGGEAFF. DNA for the CDR3: TGTGCCAGTAGTCTCCTCGGGGGTGAAGCTTTCTTT.

The J gene is TRBJ2-7, the V gene TRBV4-3; 7 bases are a match to TRBD1. Germline CDR1 LGHNA, CDR2 YSLEER. The CDR3 has 16 residues. With 5 bases clipped from V and 3 bases from J, the junction kept 13 bases outside the gene matches. CDR3 sequence reads: CASSLVVEGAHYEQYF. The CDR3 DNA sequence: TGCGCCAGCAGCTTAGTAGTCGAGGGGGCCCACTACGAGCAGTACTTC.

This chain joins TRBV6-1 and TRBJ1-4; D unclear. Germline V gene data show CDR1 as MNHNS and CDR2 as SASEGT. V lost 3 bases, J lost 7 bases, and 6 bases lay in between. The length of the CDR3 is 12 residues. The CDR3 coding sequence is TGTGCCAGCAGTGACGGTGGTGAAAAACTGTTTTTT. The encoded protein is CASSDGGEKLFF.

Only a few counts were recorded for this clone. The rearrangement uses TRBV11-1 and TRBJ2-1; 9 bases match TRBD1. Unmatched junction bases numbered 5, after V lost 5 bases and J lost 3 bases. Per the germline V gene, CDR1 is SGHAT and CDR2 is FQDESV (reference sequence). CDR3 length equals 15 residues. For the CDR3, the DNA is TGTGCCAGCAGCCCACGGGACAGGGACTACAATGAGCAGTTCTTC. Translating gives CASSPRDRDYNEQFF. The whole variable domain, remainder taken from reference TRBV11-1 and TRBJ2-1, is EAEVAQSPRYKITEKSQAVAFWCDPISGHATLYWYRQILGQGPELLVQFQDESVVDDSQLPKDRFSAERLKGVDSTLKIQPAELGDSAMYLCASSPRDRDYNEQFFGPGTRLTVL.

This clone appeared a few times. The junction departs from germline at one end; a sequencing error may be responsible. The chain couples TRBV11-2 to TRBJ2-3, with 13 bases lining up with TRBD2. Germline V lookup: CDR1 SGHAT, CDR2 FQNNGV. This CDR3 is 14 amino acids long. The CDR3 DNA reads TGTGCCAGCAGCCTCGCACTAGCGGGAGGGCGCAAGGATTTT. Amino acid sequence: CASSLALAGGRKDF.

This CDR3 reads CAWSLNGGYEQYF. DNA of the CDR3: TGTGCCTGGAGTTTAAACGGGGGCTACGAGCAGTACTTC. The chain combines TRBV30 with TRBJ2-7, with a tentative D call TRBD2 (6 bases). V was shortened by 2 bases and J by 3 bases, with 11 bases between the two germline ends. This CDR3 contains 13 residues. Germline V CDR1 and CDR2: GTSNPN, SVGIG (reference sequence).

The chain combines TRBV7-2 with TRBJ2-2, with 8 positions matching TRBD2. The J segment lost 7 bases and the V segment lost 2 bases, leaving 6 bases of the junction unmatched. The CDR3 contains 15 residues. Germline-derived CDR1 and CDR2 are SGHTA and FQGNSA. The CDR3 region is CASSLTTSDGGELFF. The DNA of the CDR3 is TGTGCCAGCAGCTTAACGACTAGCGATGGCGGGGAGCTGTTTTTT.

The V gene is TRBV5-4, the J gene TRBJ2-6, with D possibly matching TRBD2 (7 bases). CDR1 and CDR2 from the germline V gene are SGHNT and YYREEE (reference sequence). V lost 4 bases to trimming and J lost 1 base, with 21 bases between them. This CDR3 is built from 19 residues. CDR3 sequence (DNA): TGTGCCAGCAGCCTCCCCTTTCCGGGGGGCAGATCTGGGGCCAACGTCCTGACTTTC. This codes for CASSLPFPGGRSGANVLTF.

This clone has only one observation. V is TRBV4-2 and J is TRBJ2-7; 7 bases agree with TRBD1. Trimming took 1 base from V and 2 from J; bases not matched to a gene: 8. CDR1 and CDR2 from the germline V gene are LGHNA and YNFKEQ. The CDR3 has 16 amino acids. Here the CDR3 reads CASSQANIGTAYEQYF. The CDR3 DNA follows: TGTGCCAGCAGCCAAGCGAATATAGGGACAGCCTACGAGCAGTACTTC.

This clone appeared a few times. The chain recombines TRBV27 with TRBJ1-1; 8 positions match TRBD1. Germline V gene data show CDR1 as MNHEY and CDR2 as SMNVEV (reference sequence). V trimming: 3 bases; J trimming: 4 bases; junction bases outside the gene matches: 4. This CDR3 contains 14 residues. In DNA, the CDR3 is TGTGCCAGCAGTTTGGGGACAGGAACCACTGAAGCTTTCTTT. It yields the protein CASSLGTGTTEAFF.